This entry concerns a single T cell receptor (beta chain). Its antigen remains unknown. The record originates from a study of spatial heterogeneity in lung cancer. Across the whole study: Each time, sequencing found more beta-chain sequences than alpha-chain sequences. Raw-read counts averaged over ten per unique TCR and UMI combination. Study outcomes and limitations: Ubiquitous, expanded tumor-derived TCRs were more frequently observed in blood at resection than at follow-up.

Individual TCR cDNA molecules each bore their own unique molecular identifier. TCRdb used MiXCR to reprocess the 5' RACE reads, holding one entry per CDR3 protein. The profile covers 70,000 to 90,000 distinct CDR3 sequences, with about an eighth appearing a single time and about 7.1% taken by the ten largest. This CDR3 contains 12 residues. Germline loops: CDR1 LNHDA, CDR2 SQIVND (reference sequence). V was cut by 5 bases and J by 9 bases, with 14 bases left in between. As for time point: sample taken at primary tumor resection. Unsorted samples of tumor, nontumor lung or frozen PBMC had their whole RNA sequenced.

The chain combines TRBV19 with TRBJ2-7; no definite D call. The sample was PBMCs, taken at surgery. This TCR was recovered from a male donor with early-stage non-small cell lung cancer. CDR3 loop: CASSHKQSVQYF. CDR3 bases: TGTGCCAGTAGTCATAAGCAGAGCGTGCAGTACTTC. The full variable domain, with the rest looked up from reference TRBV19 and TRBJ2-7, is DGGITQSPKYLFRKEGQNVTLSCEQNLNHDAMYWYRQDPGQGLRLIYYSQIVNDFQKGDIAEGYSVSREKKESFPLTVTSAQKNPTAFYLCASSHKQSVQYFGPGTRLTVT.